This TCR beta chain comes out of a study of molecular identifiers for immune sequencing clone quantification. TCRdb reprocessed the PCR reads with MiXCR, giving one entry per CDR3 protein. The sample yields about 510,000 distinct CDR3 sequences, less than 30% seen once. The sequence derives from a human donor in good health. Some libraries in this study had Jurkat cell RNA spiked in. Sequencing was done on a sample of naive CD8+ T cells from blood, with Jurkat cell RNA spiked in. This sample's subset: FACS-sorted CD8+CD4-CCR7+CD45RA+ naive T cells.

The DNA for the CDR3 is TGTGCCAGCAGCTTGGCAATCGGGGCTGGAGGCACTGAAGCTTTCTTT. Amino acids: CASSLAIGAGGTEAFF. The rearrangement uses TRBV5-4 and TRBJ1-1; maybe TRBD1 (5 bases). The CDR3 length is 16 residues. Germline CDR1 and CDR2: SGHNT and YYREEE (reference sequence). Deletions cut 0 bases from V and 4 bases from J, with 16 bases between. Using reference TRBV5-4 and TRBJ1-1 for the parts outside the CDR3, the full variable domain is ETGVTQSPTHLIKTRGQQVTLRCSSQSGHNTVSWYQQALGQGPQFIFQYYREEENGRGNFPPRFSGLQFPNYSSELNVNALELDDSALYLCASSLAIGAGGTEAFFGQGTRLTVV.